One and the same sample provided the 19 T cell receptor beta chains below, sequenced in a study of spatial heterogeneity in lung cancer. Whole-study findings and limits: Tumor mutation counts were tracked by expanded intratumoral alpha and beta TCR counts.

Noted time point: sample taken at primary tumor resection. No antigen is known for these receptors. TCRdb processed the 5' RACE reads anew with MiXCR; each CDR3 protein has one entry. The sample includes 3,000 to 3,500 distinct CDR3 sequences, 35% of them seen just once. Sequenced material: lung tumor tissue, taken at surgery. Source of these receptors: a female donor with early-stage non-small cell lung cancer.

This clonotype has only a few counts. Here the CDR3 reads CASSFGASGYYNEQFF. CDR3 in DNA: TGTGCCAGCAGCTTTGGGGCTAGCGGGTACTACAATGAGCAGTTCTTC. The V call is TRBV11-3, the J call TRBJ2-1; 8 positions match TRBD2. Germline CDR1 is SGHNT and CDR2 is YENEEA. The J segment lost 3 bases and the V segment lost 3 bases, leaving 7 bases of the junction unmatched. CDR3 length: 16 residues.

The J gene is TRBJ2-1, the V gene TRBV11-2, with D unresolved. CDR1 and CDR2 from the germline V gene are SGHAT and FQNNGV. V was clipped by 0 bases and J by 7 bases, with 7 bases between them. This CDR3 comprises 13 residues. The CDR3 protein is CASSLDRLNEQFF. The CDR3 DNA reads TGTGCCAGCAGCTTAGATCGGTTAAATGAGCAGTTCTTC. The full variable domain, its missing parts supplied by reference TRBV11-2 and TRBJ2-1, is EAGVAQSPRYKIIEKRQSVAFWCNPISGHATLYWYQQILGQGPKLLIQFQNNGVVDDSQLPKDRFSAERLKGVDSTLKIQPAKLEDSAVYLCASSLDRLNEQFFGPGTRLTVL.

This clonotype has a handful of counts. V usage is TRBV25-1 and J usage is TRBJ2-6; D remains ambiguous. CDR1 and CDR2 from the germline V gene are MGHDK and SYGVNS. CDR3 length: 12 amino acids. Trimming removed 3 bases from V and 5 bases from J, with 2 bases in between. DNA for the CDR3: TGTGCCAGCAGTGACAGGGCCAACGTCCTGACTTTC. Amino acids: CASSDRANVLTF.

This clonotype is deemed large (0.1 to 1%). CDR3 sequence reads: CASTTGRNEQFF. Written as DNA, the CDR3 is TGTGCCAGCACGACTGGAAGGAATGAGCAGTTCTTC. The chain links TRBV27 to TRBJ2-1; no reliable D call. The V end lost 7 bases, the J end lost 7 bases, and 11 bases lay between the germline ends. Germline lookup yields CDR1 MNHEY and CDR2 SMNVEV (reference sequence). CDR3 size: 12 residues.

This clonotype showed up just a few times. V usage is TRBV5-1 and J usage is TRBJ2-1, with 14 bases lining up with TRBD2. Trimming cost V 0 bases and J 6 bases; bases outside gene matches: 2. CDR3 length equals 16 residues. From germline, CDR1 is SGHRS and CDR2 YFSETQ. CDR3 DNA sequence: TGCGCCAGCAGCTTGGGGGGACTAGCGGGAGCCAATGAGCAGTTCTTC. This sequence encodes CASSLGGLAGANEQFF.

This rearrangement joins TRBV19 to TRBJ2-6, with TRBD1 identical over 8 bases. This CDR3 is 17 amino acids long. The V gene's germline CDR1 is LNHDA and CDR2 SQIVND (reference sequence). With V trimmed by 5 bases and J by 0 bases, 6 bases remained unmatched. The DNA of the CDR3 is TGTGCCAGTAGTGACAGGGGAACGAGCTCTGGGGCCAACGTCCTGACTTTC. Amino acids: CASSDRGTSSGANVLTF.

This clonotype was observed a handful of times. The chain carries TRBV20-1 and TRBJ2-7; no clear D gene. Deletions cut 5 bases from V and 1 base from J, with 3 bases between. The germline V gene has CDR1 DFQATT and CDR2 SNEGSKA (reference sequence). The CDR3 covers 10 residues. This chain's CDR3 is CSAGSYEQYF. As DNA, the CDR3 is TGCAGTGCTGGGTCCTACGAGCAGTACTTC.

Within the sample, this clonotype is medium-sized. The chain recombines TRBV20-1 with TRBJ2-6, with a weak D call TRBD1 (6 bases). V lost 5 bases and J lost 0, with 8 bases in between. CDR3 length equals 14 residues. The germline V gene has CDR1 DFQATT and CDR2 SNEGSKA (reference sequence). The CDR3 DNA sequence: TGCAGTGCTTGGGACACCTCTGGGGCCAACGTCCTGACTTTC. This codes for CSAWDTSGANVLTF.

The V and J genes are TRBV6-5 and TRBJ2-7; D not resolved. Trimming took 6 bases from V and 1 from J, leaving 10 bases between them. The germline V gene has CDR1 MNHEY and CDR2 SVGAGI. This CDR3 spans 13 amino acids. The CDR3 DNA reads TGTGCCAGCAGCCCGTCCGTATCCTACGAGCAGTACTTC. Its translation: CASSPSVSYEQYF.

V usage is TRBV5-1 and J usage is TRBJ2-5; the D is unclear. There are 12 residues in the CDR3. Germline values: CDR1 SGHRS, CDR2 YFSETQ. Trimming left V 2 bases short and J 4 bases short, with 6 bases between. The CDR3 coding sequence is TGCGCCAGCAGCTTTCCCAGAGAGACCCAGTACTTC. It encodes CASSFPRETQYF.

This chain joins TRBV11-1 and TRBJ2-3; 7 bases agree with TRBD2. Germline V lookup: CDR1 SGHAT, CDR2 FQDESV (reference sequence). The V gene end was trimmed by 1 base and the J gene end by 3 bases; junction bases not matched to a gene: 4. The CDR3 consists of 15 residues. CDR3 sequence reads: CASSLVTSVTDTQYF. In DNA, the CDR3 is TGTGCCAGCAGCTTAGTTACTAGCGTGACAGATACGCAGTATTTT.

The gene calls are TRBV18 and TRBJ2-3; D is possibly TRBD1 (5 bases). Germline assignment: CDR1 KGHSH and CDR2 LQKENI. This CDR3 is built from 11 residues. V was clipped by 6 bases and J by 6 bases, with 7 bases between them. This chain's CDR3 is CASSGLDTQYF. CDR3 DNA: TGTGCCAGCTCGGGGCTCGATACGCAGTATTTT.

By sample fraction, this clonotype is medium-sized (0.01 to 0.1%). The rearrangement links TRBV4-2 to TRBJ2-3; D is perhaps TRBD2 (5 bases). CDR1 is LGHNA and CDR2 is YNFKEQ in the germline V gene. With 1 base removed from V and 3 bases from J, the gap between germline ends came to 8 bases. The CDR3 is 14 amino acids. CDR3 nucleotides: TGTGCCAGCAGCCAAGTTACGGGAACAGATACGCAGTATTTT. It codes for CASSQVTGTDTQYF.

Turning to this clonotype: At one end, the junction sequence differs from germline, possibly due to a read error. The chain couples TRBV5-1 to TRBJ2-7, with D hard to call. The germline V gene encodes CDR1 SGHRS and CDR2 YFSETQ. The CDR3 totals 13 residues. In DNA, the CDR3 is TGCGCCAGCAGCTTAGGCTCTACCTACGAGCGGTACTTC. Its translation is CASSLGSTYERYF.

The chain is built from TRBV11-2 and TRBJ2-7; possible D gene TRBD1, 6 bases. This CDR3 region has 12 residues. The germline V gene encodes CDR1 SGHAT and CDR2 FQNNGV. Trimming removed 5 bases from V and 5 bases from J, with 10 bases in between. CDR3 protein: CASSPAGDEQYF. The CDR3 DNA reads as TGTGCCAGCAGCCCCGCAGGGGACGAGCAGTACTTC.

The chain carries TRBV6-5 and TRBJ2-5; no clear D gene. The CDR3 has 16 amino acids. V lost 0 bases to trimming and J lost 2 bases, with 13 bases between them. Germline CDR1 and CDR2: MNHEY and SVGAGI. This chain's CDR3 is CASSYSGYLRQETQYF. The CDR3 bases are TGTGCCAGCAGTTACTCGGGTTATCTGAGACAAGAGACCCAGTACTTC.

This clonotype was observed a single time. The J gene is TRBJ2-5, the V gene TRBV9; TRBD2 is a possible D gene (5 bases). Trimming shortened V by 0 bases and J by 0 bases, and 6 bases separated the two germline ends. The germline CDR1 and CDR2 sequences are SGDLS and YYNGEE. The CDR3 is made up of 14 amino acids. CDR3 coding DNA: TGTGCCAGCAGCGTAGGGAGGTACCAAGAGACCCAGTACTTC. It is translated as CASSVGRYQETQYF.

This clonotype is medium-sized (0.01 to 0.1%) in the sample. The chain links TRBV7-3 to TRBJ2-2; D is undetermined. Germline CDR1 SGHTA, CDR2 FQGTGA. Trimming took off 5 bases at V and 2 bases at J, with 9 bases between the two ends. The CDR3 length is 14 residues. The CDR3 spells CASSKDTNTGELFF. DNA of the CDR3: TGTGCCAGCAGCAAAGACACAAACACCGGGGAGCTGTTTTTT.

The chain carries TRBV29-1 and TRBJ2-3, with 10 bases matching TRBD1. The CDR3 runs 13 residues. Trimming at V came to 7 bases and at J to 1 base, leaving 2 bases not matched to a gene. CDR1 SQVTM and CDR2 ANQGSEA come from the germline V gene. As DNA, the CDR3 is TGCAGCGGGGGGACAGGGGGCACAGATACGCAGTATTTT. It is translated as CSGGTGGTDTQYF.